This section outlines one T cell receptor (beta chain) sequence together with its context. Its antigen remains unidentified. Described treatment: oral pan-JAK inhibitor, 5-10 mg twice daily. Researchers took lesional scalp punch biopsies and peripheral blood from people who were alopecia areata patients. Extracted RNA was reverse transcribed into cDNA, the sequencing template. Here immunoSEQ multiplex PCR was the method, and the copy in TCRdb shows in-frame clones only, minus some. Found here are about 5,400 clones, about two thirds of them singletons; the top ten hold 9% to 15%. This sample is part of a study of CD8+ T cells in alopecia areata. Germline-derived CDR1 and CDR2 are SQVTM and ANQGSEA. Trimming at V came to 7 bases and at J to 4 bases, leaving 5 bases not matched to a gene. The CDR3 runs 12 residues. Study-level points and caveats: Scalp clonality, along with expanded CD8+ clones among the top 100, was significantly decreased by tofacitinib. The treated group had a single nonresponder, limiting CD8+ expansion-response conclusions.

The sample in question was skin, obtained at week 24, from a patient treated with tofacitinib. The rearrangement joins TRBV29-1 to TRBJ2-3, with TRBD1 matching 7 bases. This sequence was found in a human donor with alopecia areata. The CDR3 loop is CSAEQGADTQYF. The CDR3, as DNA: TGCAGCGCTGAGCAGGGGGCAGATACGCAGTATTTT.